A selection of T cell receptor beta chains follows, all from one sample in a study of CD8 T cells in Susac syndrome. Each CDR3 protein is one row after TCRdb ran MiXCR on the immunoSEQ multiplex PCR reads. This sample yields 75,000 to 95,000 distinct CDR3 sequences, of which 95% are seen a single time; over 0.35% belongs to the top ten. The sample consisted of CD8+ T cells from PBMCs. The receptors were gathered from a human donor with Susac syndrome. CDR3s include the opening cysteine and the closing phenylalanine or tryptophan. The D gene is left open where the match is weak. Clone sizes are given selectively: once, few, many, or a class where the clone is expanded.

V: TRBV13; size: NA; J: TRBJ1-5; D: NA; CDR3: CASSAGDSNQPQHF; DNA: TGTGCCAGCAGCGCGGGGGATAGCAATCAGCCCCAGCATTTT
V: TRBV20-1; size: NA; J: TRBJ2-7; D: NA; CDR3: CSAKHRATYEQYF; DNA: TGCAGTGCTAAGCACAGGGCGACCTACGAGCAGTACTTC
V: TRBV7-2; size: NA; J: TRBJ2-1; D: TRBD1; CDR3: CASSSRGQGAKDEQFF; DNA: TGTGCCAGCAGCTCCCGAGGACAGGGGGCTAAGGATGAGCAGTTCTTC
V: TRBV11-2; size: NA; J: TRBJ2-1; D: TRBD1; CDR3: CASSTGEGLNEQFF; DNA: TGTGCCAGCAGTACAGGGGAAGGGCTGAATGAGCAGTTCTTC
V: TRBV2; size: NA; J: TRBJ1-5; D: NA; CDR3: CASSGAYSNQPQHF; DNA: TGTGCCAGCTCAGGGGCTTATAGCAATCAGCCCCAGCATTTT
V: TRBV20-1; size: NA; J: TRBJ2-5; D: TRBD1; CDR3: CSARGSNSPGQGAWETQYF; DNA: TGCAGTGCTAGGGGTTCAAACTCACCGGGACAGGGGGCGTGGGAGACCCAGTACTTC
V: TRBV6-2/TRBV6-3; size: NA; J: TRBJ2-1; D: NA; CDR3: CASSLDRHNEQFF; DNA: TGTGCCAGCAGCCTTGACAGACACAATGAGCAGTTCTTC
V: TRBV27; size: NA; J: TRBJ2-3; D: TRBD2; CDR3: CASSSLLASKTDTQYF; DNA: TGTGCCAGCAGTTCGCTACTAGCGAGCAAGACAGATACGCAGTATTTT
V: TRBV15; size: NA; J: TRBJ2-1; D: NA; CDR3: CATSRDRAFSNEQFF; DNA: TGTGCCACCAGCAGAGACAGGGCATTTTCCAATGAGCAGTTCTTC
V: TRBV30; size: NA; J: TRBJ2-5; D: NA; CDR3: CAWTAGAGETQYF; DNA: TGTGCCTGGACGGCTGGGGCTGGGGAGACCCAGTACTTC
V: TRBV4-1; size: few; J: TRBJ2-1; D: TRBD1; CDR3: CASSQGQGDREQFF; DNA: TGCGCCAGCAGCCAAGGGCAGGGGGATCGTGAGCAGTTCTTC
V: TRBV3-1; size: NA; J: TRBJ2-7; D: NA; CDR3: CASSQRDSSSYEQYF; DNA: TGTGCCAGCAGCCAACGGGACTCGAGCTCCTACGAGCAGTACTTC
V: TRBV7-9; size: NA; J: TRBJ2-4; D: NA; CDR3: CASSPDSDKRIQYF; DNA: TGTGCCAGCAGCCCAGACAGCGACAAACGTATTCAGTACTTC
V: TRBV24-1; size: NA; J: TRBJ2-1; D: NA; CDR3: CATSDLRGDEQFF; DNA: TGTGCCACCAGTGATCTCAGGGGGGATGAGCAGTTCTTC
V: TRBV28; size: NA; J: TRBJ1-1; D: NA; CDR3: CASSFGKHTEAFF; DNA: TGTGCCAGCAGTTTTGGAAAGCACACTGAAGCTTTCTTT
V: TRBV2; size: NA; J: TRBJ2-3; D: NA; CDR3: CASSENAASGTDTQYF; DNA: TGTGCCAGCAGTGAGAACGCGGCTAGCGGCACAGATACGCAGTATTTT
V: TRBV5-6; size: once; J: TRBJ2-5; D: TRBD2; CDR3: CASSSPAGGGETQYF; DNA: TGTGCCAGCAGCTCACCCGCGGGAGGAGGGGAGACCCAGTACTTC
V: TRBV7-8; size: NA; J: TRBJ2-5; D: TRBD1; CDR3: CASSARDRGQETQYF; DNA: TGTGCCAGCAGCGCTCGGGACAGGGGGCAAGAGACCCAGTACTTC
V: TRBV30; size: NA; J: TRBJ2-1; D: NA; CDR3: CASHGSSYNEQFF; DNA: TGTGCCTCGCACGGGAGCTCCTACAATGAGCAGTTCTTC
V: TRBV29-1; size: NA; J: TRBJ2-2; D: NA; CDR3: CSVETQDRLNTGELFF; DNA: TGCAGCGTTGAAACGCAGGACCGATTGAACACCGGGGAGCTGTTTTTT
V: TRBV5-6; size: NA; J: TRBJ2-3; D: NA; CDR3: CASSLEVAGSTDTQYF; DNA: TGTGCCAGCAGCTTGGAAGTGGCCGGGAGCACAGATACGCAGTATTTT
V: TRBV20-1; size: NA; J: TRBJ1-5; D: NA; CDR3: CSARDRDDQPQHF; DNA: TGCAGTGCTAGAGACAGGGACGATCAGCCCCAGCATTTT
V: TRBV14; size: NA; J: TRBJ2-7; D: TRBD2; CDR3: CASSHGPGTSPYEQYF; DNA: TGTGCCAGCAGCCATGGTCCCGGGACTAGTCCCTACGAGCAGTACTTC
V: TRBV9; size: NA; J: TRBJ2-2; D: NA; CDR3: CATRRAGELFF; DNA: TGTGCCACCCGGAGGGCCGGGGAGCTGTTTTTT
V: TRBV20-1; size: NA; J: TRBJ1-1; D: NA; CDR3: CSVKEFMNTEAFF; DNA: TGCAGTGTTAAGGAGTTTATGAACACTGAAGCTTTCTTT
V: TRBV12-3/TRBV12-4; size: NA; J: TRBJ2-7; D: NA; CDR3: CASSPVVYEQYF; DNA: TGTGCCAGCAGTCCCGTGGTCTACGAGCAGTACTTC
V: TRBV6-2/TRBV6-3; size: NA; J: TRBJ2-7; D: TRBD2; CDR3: CASSSIPGTSGHTYEQYF; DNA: TGTGCCAGCAGTTCCATCCCCGGGACTAGCGGGCATACCTACGAGCAGTACTTC
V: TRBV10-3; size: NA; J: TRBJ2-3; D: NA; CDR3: CAINVADTQYF; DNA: TGTGCCATCAACGTGGCAGATACGCAGTATTTT